Ten or more counts support the clone carrying this T cell receptor (beta chain). Time point given: newly diagnosed GD, antithyroid drugs for less than 3 months. Extracted RNA from PBMCs served as the source of the TCR library. This record comes from a study of regulatory T cells in long-lasting Graves disease. Study context: Newly diagnosed Graves' patients had under 3 months of antithyroid drugs.

CDR3 size: 15 residues. V dropped 3 bases and J dropped 2 bases, with 16 bases sitting between them. CDR1 is DFQATT and CDR2 is SNEGSKA in the germline V gene (reference sequence). Arm-PCR of CDR3 regions and iRepertoire HTBI primers were used to build TCR beta libraries. MiXCR was run by TCRdb on the multiplex PCR reads, yielding one entry per CDR3 protein. There are around 250,000 distinct CDR3 sequences in the sample; under 20% occur only once, and about 15% lies in the top ten. This same sample was also taken into another study, of T cells in Graves' hyperthyroidism and ophthalmopathy. That work states: First-round RT-PCR with HTBI primers amplified the TCR CDR3 region. Separation of ophthalmopathy from stable hyperthyroidism was achieved by a 13 V-J model. Model output signaled ophthalmopathy a median approximately six months ahead of onset.

The TCR was taken from a woman in her 30s with Graves disease. This specimen was peripheral blood mononuclear cells (PBMCs), taken at new diagnosis, from a patient treated with antithyroid drugs. The rearrangement uses TRBV20-1 and TRBJ2-5, with D perhaps matching TRBD1 or TRBD2 (5 bases each). CDR3 nucleotides: TGCAGTGCTAGGGACACAGTGCGGACTCAAGAGACCCAGTACTTC. It is translated as CSARDTVRTQETQYF.